This TCR beta chain was found in a study of tumor-infiltrating lymphocytes in primary liver carcinoma. Across the study: Stage T1-T3 N0M0 tumors spanned about 4 to 11 cm. Findings and limits, study-wide: Only about 8-25% of top clones were detected in all five tumor regions. Tumor-adjacent and tumor-blood pairs displayed less overlap than did pairs of tumor regions.

DNA and RNA were both co-extracted from approximately 20-30 mg of bulk tissue that had not been sorted. Chronic HBV infection, which was untreated, was present in the patients. For this clonotype: The antigen is not known.

Total RNA amounting to around 540 ng was the source from which TCR beta cDNA was made with a constant-region primer. Three-round nested multiplex PCR performed with slightly modified ARM-PCR produced the TCR beta libraries. Rounds one and two of PCR, each of roughly 10 cycles, were primed with TRBV1-TRBV30 forward primers and a C-beta reverse primer. TCRdb recomputed calls from the multiplex PCR reads with MiXCR, one row per CDR3 protein. Of fewer than 110,000 distinct CDR3 sequences in the sample, approximately 70% were seen once. CDR3 length equals 16 residues. V was clipped by 6 bases and J by 2 bases; unmatched bases: 13. The V gene's germline CDR1 is SQVTM and CDR2 ANQGSEA.

The chain links TRBV29-1 to TRBJ2-7; 10 bases agree with TRBD2. The clonotype comes from a woman between 55 and 75 years old with primary liver carcinoma and hepatitis B virus infection. The specimen was liver tumor tissue from sampling region 2. Subset described: tumor region T2, inferior pole. The CDR3 loop reads CSVGASGSWAPYEQYF. CDR3 nucleotides: TGCAGCGTAGGGGCTAGCGGGAGTTGGGCCCCCTACGAGCAGTACTTC.